Each of the 24 T cell receptor beta chains below was sequenced from the same sample in a study of T cell repertoires in cytomegalovirus infection. Each CDR3 protein is one row after TCRdb ran MiXCR on the reads. The table records 80,000 to 90,000 distinct CDR3 sequences, roughly half of them present only once. Antigens of these TCRs are unknown. The starting material was CD8+ T cells from cultured PBMCs, obtained from culture after CMV antigen stimulation. The receptors shown here come from a human donor in good health (CMV status not recorded). Some clones in this sample may be carry-over from other donors' samples.

CDR3 sequence reads: CASSQATGVGNTIYF. CDR3 DNA: TGTGCCAGCAGCCAAGCGACAGGGGTTGGAAACACCATATATTTT. The chain recombines TRBV7-2 with TRBJ1-3, with TRBD1 matching 8 bases. V gave up 5 bases and J gave up 3 bases; unmatched junction bases: 6. The V gene's germline CDR1 is SGHTA and CDR2 FQGNSA. The CDR3 is 15 residues long.

Comments on this clonotype: The junction departs from germline at one end; a sequencing error may be responsible. The chain uses TRBV7-7 and TRBJ2-2; D possibly corresponds to TRBD1 (6 bases). Germline V gene sequence: CDR1 SSHAT, CDR2 FNYEAQ (reference sequence). The CDR3 runs 17 residues. CDR3 residues: CASSWESGAWNTGELFF. CDR3 sequence (DNA): TGTGCTAGCAGCTGGGAGTCAGGGGCGTGGAACACCGGGGAGCTGTTTTTT.

This clonotype was detected only a few times. The chain joins TRBV5-6 to TRBJ1-1; tentative D call: TRBD1 (6 bases). The CDR3 is 12 residues long. V was clipped by 10 bases and J by 6 bases, with 16 bases between them. The germline gives CDR1 SGHDT, CDR2 YYEEEE. CDR3 sequence (DNA): TGTGCCCTAACAGGGCCACCTCCTGAAGCTTTCTTT. Translation: CALTGPPPEAFF.

This clonotype was observed a single time. V gene TRBV11-2 combines with J gene TRBJ2-3; TRBD2 aligns across 13 bases. Losses at the gene ends were 1 base for V and 4 bases for J; bases not matched to a gene: 5. CDR1 and CDR2 from the germline V gene are SGHAT and FQNNGV. There are 17 residues in the CDR3. In nucleotides, the CDR3 is TGTGCCAGCAGCTTAGGAGGGACTAGCGGGGCCGCAGATACGCAGTATTTT. Translated: CASSLGGTSGAADTQYF.

The gene calls are TRBV5-6 and TRBJ1-4; D gene uncertain. CDR3 size: 14 residues. Germline V gene data show CDR1 as SGHDT and CDR2 as YYEEEE. Trimming left V 1 base short and J 0 bases short, with 4 bases between. The CDR3 loop is CASSLWTTNEKLFF. As DNA, the CDR3 is TGTGCCAGCAGCTTGTGGACAACTAATGAAAAACTGTTTTTT.

This clonotype turned up a few times. The chain joins TRBV12-3 or TRBV12-4 to TRBJ1-5; 8 bases are a match to TRBD1. CDR3 length equals 14 residues. The V segment lost 7 bases and the J segment 5 bases; nucleotides outside the gene matches: 7. The CDR3 is CASKAQGDHQPQHF. For the CDR3, the DNA is TGTGCCAGCAAGGCACAGGGGGATCATCAGCCCCAGCATTTT.

In its sample, this clonotype was seen a few times. One junction end disagrees with the germline gene, perhaps due to a read error. CDR3: CASSPRGSSYEQYF. The CDR3 bases are TGTGCTAGCAGCCCCAGGGGGTCCTCCTACGAGCAGTACTTC. The genes are TRBV7-6 and TRBJ2-7; 7 positions agree with TRBD1. CDR3 length: 14 amino acids. Germline lookup yields CDR1 SGHVS and CDR2 FNYEAQ. Looking up the rest from reference TRBV7-6 and TRBJ2-7 gives the full variable domain: GAGVSQSPRYKVTKRGQDVALRCDPISGHVSLYWYRQALGQGPEFLTYFNYEAQQDKSGLPNDRFSAERPEGSISTLTIQRTEQRDSAMYRCASSPRGSSYEQYFGPGTRLTVT.

The rearrangement links TRBV20-1 to TRBJ2-1; 8 nucleotides match TRBD2. The V and J ends lost 3 bases and 7 bases, in that order; junction bases with no gene match: 5. This CDR3 spans 13 amino acids. Germline CDR1 and CDR2: DFQATT and SNEGSKA (reference sequence). CDR3 in amino acids: CSARSGSRNEQFF. The CDR3, as DNA: TGCAGTGCTAGGAGCGGGAGTCGAAATGAGCAGTTCTTC.

Comments on this clonotype: Because it lacks the conserved phenylalanine or tryptophan at the end, this CDR3 is likely a read error. This chain connects TRBV9 to TRBJ1-1; no reliable D call. In germline, CDR1 is SGDLS, CDR2 YYNGEE. The CDR3 contains 14 residues. The CDR3 coding sequence is TGTGCCAGCAGCCAGCGACATATGAACACTGATGCTTTCTTA. It is translated as CASSQRHMNTDAFL.

The rearrangement joins TRBV4-1 to TRBJ1-5, with D unresolved. With 0 bases removed from V and 2 bases from J, the gap between germline ends came to 20 bases. Germline V gene sequence: CDR1 MGHRA, CDR2 YSYEKL. This CDR3 region has 19 residues. CDR3 bases: TGCGCCAGCAGCCAAGATCTTGGGGATTCGGAATATGGCAATCAGCCCCAGCATTTT. Amino acid sequence: CASSQDLGDSEYGNQPQHF.

This clonotype was recorded only once. The chain recombines TRBV19 with TRBJ1-5; maybe TRBD1 (6 bases). CDR1 and CDR2 (germline): LNHDA, SQIVND (reference sequence). The CDR3 totals 15 residues. Deletions cut 6 bases from V and 7 bases from J, with 19 bases between. The CDR3 nucleotides are TGTGCCAGTAGCCAGGGTAGGGGGGCGAAACAGCCCCAGCATTTT. Protein product: CASSQGRGAKQPQHF.

This clonotype was counted only a few times. The chain combines TRBV27 with TRBJ2-5; 7 nucleotides line up with TRBD1. This CDR3 comprises 14 residues. The ends lost 8 bases at V and 7 bases at J; junction bases unmatched: 13. The germline V gene encodes CDR1 MNHEY and CDR2 SMNVEV (reference sequence). This CDR3 is CASGKAGTVSTQYF. CDR3 sequence (DNA): TGTGCCAGCGGAAAGGCCGGGACAGTATCGACCCAGTACTTC.

The J gene is TRBJ1-5, the V gene TRBV14, with D tentatively TRBD1 (6 bases). The CDR3 has 12 amino acids. The germline gives CDR1 SGHDN, CDR2 FVKESK. V lost 9 bases and J 4 bases, leaving 10 bases between the germline ends. CDR3 amino acids: CARAQGNQPQHF. The CDR3 DNA reads TGTGCCAGGGCACAGGGAAATCAGCCCCAGCATTTT.

J is TRBJ2-5 and V is TRBV11-2; 7 bases align to TRBD2. Trimming cost V 3 bases and J 4 bases; bases outside gene matches: 2. Germline V lookup: CDR1 SGHAT, CDR2 FQNNGV. The CDR3 totals 13 residues. CDR3 DNA sequence: TGTGCCAGCAGCTTGAGCGGGGTAGAGACCCAGTACTTC. Amino acid sequence: CASSLSGVETQYF.

V and J are TRBV12-3 or TRBV12-4 and TRBJ1-1; no clear D gene. The CDR3 loop spans 13 amino acids. V lost 7 bases, J lost 2 bases, and 11 bases lay in between. The CDR3 sequence is CASTPGSNTEAFF. CDR3 bases: TGTGCCAGCACCCCGGGGAGTAACACTGAAGCTTTCTTT.

The J gene is TRBJ2-1, the V gene TRBV9; D gene ambiguous. Germline-derived CDR1 and CDR2 are SGDLS and YYNGEE. Trimming cost V 0 bases and J 7 bases, with 5 bases left between them. The CDR3 runs to 12 residues. The CDR3 coding sequence is TGTGCCAGCAGCGTAGGCTATAATGAGCAGTTCTTC. This translates into CASSVGYNEQFF.

The rearrangement joins TRBV11-1 to TRBJ1-2; D is undetermined. CDR3 length: 13 amino acids. V was shortened by 7 bases and J by 3 bases, with 12 bases between the two germline ends. Germline lookup yields CDR1 SGHAT and CDR2 FQDESV (reference sequence). The CDR3 protein is CASTPPGDYGYTF. CDR3 bases: TGTGCCAGCACACCCCCCGGGGACTATGGCTACACCTTC.

A few counts support this clonotype. This sequence joins TRBV12-3 or TRBV12-4 and TRBJ1-1; 10 nucleotides agree with TRBD1. The V segment lost 2 bases and the J segment 6 bases; nucleotides outside the gene matches: 9. The CDR3 runs to 16 residues. CDR3 sequence reads: CASSLSIGTGDPEAFF. In DNA, the CDR3 is TGTGCCAGCAGTTTAAGTATAGGGACAGGGGACCCTGAAGCTTTCTTT.

CDR3 sequence reads: CASSTVQETQYF. In DNA form, the CDR3 reads TGTGCCAGCAGCACTGTTCAAGAGACCCAGTACTTC. V and J are TRBV7-8 and TRBJ2-5, with no clear D. CDR1 is SGHVS, CDR2 FQNEAQ, per germline. The CDR3 runs to 12 residues. V lost 5 bases and J 2 bases, leaving 6 bases between the germline ends.

The chain employs TRBV20-1 and TRBJ1-5; 8 positions agree with TRBD1. V trimming: 4 bases; J trimming: 1 base; junction bases outside the gene matches: 6. Germline assignment: CDR1 DFQATT and CDR2 SNEGSKA (reference sequence). The CDR3 is 15 amino acids. The CDR3 sequence: CSATTQGGSNQPQHF. As DNA, the CDR3 is TGCAGTGCTACCACACAGGGGGGGAGCAATCAGCCCCAGCATTTT.

This clonotype was seen a few times. The CDR3 DNA is TGTGCCAGCAGCCGATCCGTCCCAGCTGGAAACACCATATATTTT. Its protein product is CASSRSVPAGNTIYF. The rearrangement uses TRBV7-8 and TRBJ1-3; D is uncertain. The V and J ends lost 5 bases and 2 bases respectively, with 13 bases between them. The CDR3 totals 15 residues. Germline V gene data show CDR1 as SGHVS and CDR2 as FQNEAQ.

The chain has TRBV7-8 and TRBJ1-1; D not certain. The CDR3 sequence is 14 residues long. The germline V gene encodes CDR1 SGHVS and CDR2 FQNEAQ. V gave up 4 bases and J gave up 0 bases, with 9 bases separating them. CDR3 amino acids: CASSSDGVNTEAFF. The DNA of the CDR3 is TGTGCCAGCAGCTCCGACGGGGTGAACACTGAAGCTTTCTTT. Based on the CDR3 plus reference TRBV7-8 and TRBJ1-1, the full variable domain is GAGVSQSPRYKVAKRGQDVALRCDPISGHVSLFWYQQALGQGPEFLTYFQNEAQLDKSGLPSDRFFAERPEGSVSTLKIQRTQQEDSAVYLCASSSDGVNTEAFFGQGTRLTVV.

This clonotype was seen ten or more times. The CDR3 reads CASSLTGSSPLHF. The CDR3 nucleotides read TGTGCCAGCAGCTTAACGGGGAGTTCACCCCTCCACTTT. The J gene is TRBJ1-6, the V gene TRBV7-2; unclear D gene. V was clipped by 2 bases and J by 9 bases, with 8 bases between them. Germline V CDR1 and CDR2: SGHTA, FQGNSA. This CDR3 region has 13 residues.

This clonotype came up a few times. This sequence joins TRBV11-2 and TRBJ2-2; 7 bases map to TRBD1. V was clipped by 8 bases and J by 1 base; unmatched bases: 13. The CDR3 is 17 residues long. Germline CDR1 SGHAT, CDR2 FQNNGV. The CDR3 bases are TGTGCCAGCCCCTTAGAAGGTCGGACAGGGAACACCGGGGAGCTGTTTTTT. Amino acid sequence: CASPLEGRTGNTGELFF.